Shown below are 21 T cell receptor beta chains from a single sample sequenced in a study of T cell repertoires in ileal Crohn's disease. Time point defined: inflamed ileum from the surgical specimen. Measured with immunoSEQ multiplex PCR; TCRdb has only the in-frame clones, and not every one. The sample carries around 11,000 clones, more than 75% recorded once. The material sequenced was ileal tissue. Receptors originate from an adult with Crohn's disease.

The rearrangement links TRBV7-3 to TRBJ2-2, with D possibly being TRBD1 or TRBD2 (5 bases each). V lost 2 bases to trimming and J lost 4 bases, with 8 bases between them. The germline CDR1 and CDR2 sequences are SGHTA and FQGTGA. The length of the CDR3 is 14 residues. The chain's CDR3 is CASSLGGVTGELFF. CDR3 nucleotide sequence: TGTGCCAGCAGCTTAGGGGGAGTCACCGGGGAGCTGTTTTTT.

J is TRBJ2-2 and V is TRBV5-4, with 8 bases identical to TRBD2. Losses at the gene ends were 4 bases for V and 1 base for J; bases not matched to a gene: 6. CDR1 is SGHNT, CDR2 YYREEE, per germline (reference sequence). CDR3 size: 16 residues. The chain's CDR3 is CASSPGGIQNTGELFF. The CDR3 nucleotides read TGTGCCAGCAGCCCGGGGGGGATCCAGAACACCGGGGAGCTGTTTTTT.

The chain employs TRBV7-3 and TRBJ1-6, with D tentatively TRBD1 (6 bases). Germline values: CDR1 SGHTA, CDR2 FQGTGA. Deletions cut 2 bases from V and 2 bases from J, with 7 bases between. There are 15 residues in the CDR3. CDR3 residues: CASSLEGAYNSPLHF. CDR3 DNA: TGTGCCAGCAGCTTAGAGGGGGCCTATAATTCACCCCTCCACTTT.

The J gene is TRBJ1-1, the V gene TRBV19; D unresolved. V was cut by 8 bases and J by 2 bases, with 6 bases left in between. Germline values: CDR1 LNHDA, CDR2 SQIVND (reference sequence). This CDR3 is 11 amino acids long. The CDR3 coding sequence is TGTGCCAGTGCAGGAAACACTGAAGCTTTCTTT. Protein sequence: CASAGNTEAFF.

The CDR3 here is CATSRGTGPNTEAFF. The DNA for the CDR3 is TGTGCCACCAGCAGGGGGACAGGCCCGAACACTGAAGCTTTCTTT. V is TRBV15 and J is TRBJ1-1, with 8 bases lining up with TRBD1. Unmatched junction bases numbered 4, after V lost 3 bases and J lost 1 base. This CDR3 is built from 15 residues. Looked up from germline, CDR1 is LNHNV and CDR2 is YYDKDF (reference sequence).

This chain uses TRBV19 with TRBJ1-2; 7 positions match TRBD1. There are 14 residues in the CDR3. Unmatched junction bases numbered 5, after V lost 6 bases and J lost 1 base. CDR1 is LNHDA and CDR2 is SQIVND in the germline V gene (reference sequence). The DNA for the CDR3 is TGTGCCAGTAGCCCCGGGACAGTTAACTATGGCTACACCTTC. Translation gives CASSPGTVNYGYTF.

This chain links TRBV30 with TRBJ1-2; no clear D gene. This CDR3 spans 12 amino acids. From germline, CDR1 is GTSNPN and CDR2 SVGIG (reference sequence). V lost 3 bases and J lost 7, with 12 bases in between. The CDR3 region is CAWSPHSAGYTF. In nucleotides, the CDR3 is TGTGCCTGGAGCCCCCATTCAGCTGGCTACACCTTC.

There are a few counts of this clone. The V and J genes are TRBV7-2 and TRBJ1-2, with unresolved D. The CDR3 runs to 12 residues. CDR1 and CDR2 (germline): SGHTA, FQGNSA. The V and J ends lost 2 bases and 2 bases respectively, with 3 bases between them. The CDR3 region is CASSLSNYGYTF. In DNA, the CDR3 is TGTGCCAGCAGCTTATCAAACTATGGCTACACCTTC.

The V gene is TRBV6-6, the J gene TRBJ1-2; D gene ambiguous. Deletions cut 7 bases from V and 6 bases from J, with 15 bases between. Germline values: CDR1 MNHNY, CDR2 SVGAGI (reference sequence). The CDR3 extends over 13 amino acids. Written as DNA, the CDR3 is TGTGCCAGCATCAACCCCGGGCAGGATGGCTACACCTTC. Translating it yields CASINPGQDGYTF.

J is TRBJ1-5 and V is TRBV5-1, with 7 bases matching TRBD1. J was trimmed by 1 base and V by 4 bases; bases with no gene match: 2. CDR3 size: 14 residues. Germline CDR1 SGHRS, CDR2 YFSETQ. The CDR3 bases are TGCGCCAGCAGCCCAGGGGGGAGCAATCAGCCCCAGCATTTT. Translated, it gives CASSPGGSNQPQHF.

This chain links TRBV15 with TRBJ1-5, with D possibly matching TRBD1 (6 bases). V shed 1 base and J shed 2 bases, with 12 bases lying between them. Germline lookup yields CDR1 LNHNV and CDR2 YYDKDF (reference sequence). This CDR3 is built from 16 residues. The CDR3 loop is CATSRVGGLGNQPQHF. As DNA, the CDR3 is TGTGCCACCAGCAGAGTAGGGGGGCTTGGCAATCAGCCCCAGCATTTT.

This chain joins TRBV7-9 and TRBJ1-4; D gene uncertain. Per the germline V gene, CDR1 is SEHNR and CDR2 is FQNEAQ (reference sequence). V was shortened by 3 bases and J by 5 bases, with 13 bases between the two germline ends. The CDR3 is 15 residues long. The CDR3 DNA follows: TGTGCCAGCAGCTTGTCAGAGACACTGAATGAAAAACTGTTTTTT. Translating it yields CASSLSETLNEKLFF.

The chain links TRBV19 to TRBJ2-6; 9 bases agree with TRBD1. The V gene end was trimmed by 6 bases and the J gene end by 2 bases; junction bases not matched to a gene: 5. Germline V lookup: CDR1 LNHDA, CDR2 SQIVND (reference sequence). The CDR3 spans 16 residues. The CDR3 protein is CASRDTGGAGANVLTF. The CDR3 DNA reads as TGTGCCAGTAGGGATACAGGGGGCGCTGGGGCCAACGTCCTGACTTTC. Combining the CDR3 with reference TRBV19 and TRBJ2-6 gives the whole variable domain DGGITQSPKYLFRKEGQNVTLSCEQNLNHDAMYWYRQDPGQGLRLIYYSQIVNDFQKGDIAEGYSVSREKKESFPLTVTSAQKNPTAFYLCASRDTGGAGANVLTFGAGSRLTVL.

The gene calls are TRBV6-1 and TRBJ2-1, with no clear D. The CDR3 length is 13 residues. Trimming shortened V by 6 bases and J by 10 bases, and 16 bases separated the two germline ends. CDR1 is MNHNS, CDR2 SASEGT, per germline. CDR3 loop: CASRTSFLGEQFF. CDR3 nucleotide sequence: TGTGCCAGCAGGACTTCGTTCCTTGGCGAGCAGTTCTTC.

This clone was seen a single time. The chain combines TRBV7-2 with TRBJ2-5, with D possibly being TRBD1 or TRBD2 (5 bases each). Germline V CDR1 and CDR2: SGHTA, FQGNSA. The CDR3 spans 15 residues. V shed 5 bases and J shed 0 bases, with 13 bases lying between them. For the CDR3, the DNA is TGTGCCAGCAGCAACCAGGGACGGCACCAAGAGACCCAGTACTTC. It translates to CASSNQGRHQETQYF.

The chain carries TRBV5-1 and TRBJ1-2; no reliable D call. The CDR3 sequence is 14 residues long. Deletions cut 3 bases from V and 5 bases from J, with 14 bases between. Germline assignment: CDR1 SGHRS and CDR2 YFSETQ. The CDR3 here is CASSSLGQPYGYTF. The CDR3 nucleotides are TGCGCCAGCAGCTCCCTTGGGCAGCCATATGGCTACACCTTC.

The chain recombines TRBV7-2 with TRBJ2-2, with 7 nucleotides matching TRBD1. The J segment lost 3 bases and the V segment lost 5 bases, leaving 3 bases of the junction unmatched. CDR3 size: 14 residues. Per the germline V gene, CDR1 is SGHTA and CDR2 is FQGNSA. DNA of the CDR3: TGTGCCAGCAGCCTGACAGGGTACACCGGGGAGCTGTTTTTT. Encoded protein: CASSLTGYTGELFF.

Regarding this clone: The sample holds other DNA sequences that translate to the same CDR3. The J gene is TRBJ1-1, the V gene TRBV6-5; D uncertain. Germline lookup yields CDR1 MNHEY and CDR2 SVGAGI. V was clipped by 0 bases and J by 1 base, with 9 bases between them. The CDR3 has 15 amino acids. The CDR3 DNA reads TGTGCCAGCAGTTACTCGGCCTGGGGGAACACTGAAGCTTTCTTT. Protein sequence: CASSYSAWGNTEAFF.

V and J are TRBV6-4 and TRBJ2-1; TRBD2 agrees at 11 bases. The trim removed 3 bases at V and 8 bases at J, leaving 6 bases unmatched. CDR1 and CDR2 (germline): MRHNA, SNTAGT. CDR3 length: 15 amino acids. The CDR3 is CASSEGSGRADEQFF. CDR3 nucleotides: TGTGCCAGCAGTGAGGGTAGCGGGAGGGCCGATGAGCAGTTCTTC.

This chain connects TRBV11-3 to TRBJ2-7, with 7 bases aligning to TRBD2. CDR1 is SGHNT and CDR2 is YENEEA in the germline V gene. CDR3 length: 14 residues. After removal of 3 bases from V and 0 bases from J, the junction contained 2 bases not matched to a gene. The CDR3 DNA sequence: TGTGCCAGCAGCTTGAGCGGGATCTCCTACGAGCAGTACGTC. Translation gives CASSLSGISYEQYV.

The V call is TRBV19, the J call TRBJ1-1, with a weak D call TRBD1 (6 bases). The V end was cut by 5 bases, the J end by 0 bases, with 10 bases between. This CDR3 has 14 amino acids. Germline lookup yields CDR1 LNHDA and CDR2 SQIVND (reference sequence). Here the CDR3 DNA reads TGTGCCAGTAGTTTGGGACACGTGAACACTGAAGCTTTCTTT. Its translation: CASSLGHVNTEAFF.